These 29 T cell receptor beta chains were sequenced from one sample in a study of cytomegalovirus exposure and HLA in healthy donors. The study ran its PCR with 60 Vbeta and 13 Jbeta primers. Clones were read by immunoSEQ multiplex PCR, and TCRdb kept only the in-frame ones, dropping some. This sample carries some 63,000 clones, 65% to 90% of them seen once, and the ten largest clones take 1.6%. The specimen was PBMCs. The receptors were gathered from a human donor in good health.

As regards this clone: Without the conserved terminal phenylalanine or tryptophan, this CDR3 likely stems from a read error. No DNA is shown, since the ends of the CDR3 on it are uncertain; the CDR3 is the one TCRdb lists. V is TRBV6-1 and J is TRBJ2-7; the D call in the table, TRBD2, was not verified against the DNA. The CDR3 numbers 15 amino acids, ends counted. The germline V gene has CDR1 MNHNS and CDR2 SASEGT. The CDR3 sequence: CASSERGDPTSSTSD.

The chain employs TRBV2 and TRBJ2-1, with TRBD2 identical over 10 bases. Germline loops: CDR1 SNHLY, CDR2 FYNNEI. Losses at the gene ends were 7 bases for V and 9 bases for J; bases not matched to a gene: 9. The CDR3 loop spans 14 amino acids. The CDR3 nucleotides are TGTGCCAGCAATATAGCGGGGGGCCGTACTGAGCAGTTCTTC. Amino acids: CASNIAGGRTEQFF.

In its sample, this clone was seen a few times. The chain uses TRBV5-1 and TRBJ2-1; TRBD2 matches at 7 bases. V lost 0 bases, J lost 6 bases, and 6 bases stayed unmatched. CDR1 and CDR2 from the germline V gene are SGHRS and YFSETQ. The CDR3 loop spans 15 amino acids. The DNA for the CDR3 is TGCGCCAGCAGCTTGGGGAGCGGGACCACCAATGAGCAGTTCTTC. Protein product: CASSLGSGTTNEQFF.

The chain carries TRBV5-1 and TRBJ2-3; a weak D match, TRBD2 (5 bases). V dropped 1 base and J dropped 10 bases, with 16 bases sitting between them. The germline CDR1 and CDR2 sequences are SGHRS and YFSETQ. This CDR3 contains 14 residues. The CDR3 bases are TGCGCCAGCAGCTTGATGACTCCACGGGATCCGCAGTATTTT. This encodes CASSLMTPRDPQYF.

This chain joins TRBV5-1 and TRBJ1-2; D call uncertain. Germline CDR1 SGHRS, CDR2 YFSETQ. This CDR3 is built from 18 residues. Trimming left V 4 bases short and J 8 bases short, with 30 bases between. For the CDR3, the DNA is TGCGCCAGCAGCAAGGGTTGGTCGAGGACGGGGATTACGGGCGGCTACACCTTC. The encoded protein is CASSKGWSRTGITGGYTF.

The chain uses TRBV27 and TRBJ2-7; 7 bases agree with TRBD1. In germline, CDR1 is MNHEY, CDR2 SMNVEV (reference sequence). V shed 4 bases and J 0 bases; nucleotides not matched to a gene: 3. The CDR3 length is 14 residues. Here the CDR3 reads CASSSDRASYEQYF. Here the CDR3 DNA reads TGTGCCAGCAGTTCAGACAGGGCCTCCTACGAGCAGTACTTC.

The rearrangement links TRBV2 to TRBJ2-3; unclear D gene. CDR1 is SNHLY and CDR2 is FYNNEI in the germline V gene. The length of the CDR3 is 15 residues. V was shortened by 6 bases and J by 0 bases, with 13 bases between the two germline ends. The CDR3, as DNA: TGTGCCAGCAGGGCGGAATCCGAAAGCACAGATACGCAGTATTTT. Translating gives CASRAESESTDTQYF.

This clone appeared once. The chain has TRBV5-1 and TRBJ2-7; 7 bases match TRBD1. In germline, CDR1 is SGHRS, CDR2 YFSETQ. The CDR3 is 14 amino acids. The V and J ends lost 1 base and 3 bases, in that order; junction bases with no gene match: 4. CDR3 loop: CASSLSGQNYEQYF. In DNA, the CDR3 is TGCGCCAGCAGCTTGTCGGGACAGAACTACGAGCAGTACTTC.

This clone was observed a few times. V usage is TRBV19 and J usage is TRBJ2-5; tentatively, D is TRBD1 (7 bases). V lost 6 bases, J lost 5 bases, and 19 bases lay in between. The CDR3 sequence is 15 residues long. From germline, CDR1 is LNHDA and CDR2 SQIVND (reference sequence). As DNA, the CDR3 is TGTGCCAGTAGGGGAGACAGGGACTCTTTCGAGACCCAGTACTTC. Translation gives CASRGDRDSFETQYF.

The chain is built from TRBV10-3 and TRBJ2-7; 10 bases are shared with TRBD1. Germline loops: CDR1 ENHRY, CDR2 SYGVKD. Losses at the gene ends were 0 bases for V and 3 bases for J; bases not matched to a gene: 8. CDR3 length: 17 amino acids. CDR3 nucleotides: TGTGCCATCAGTGAGTCGGGCTTTGGGGACAGGGGCTACGAGCAGTACTTC. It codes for CAISESGFGDRGYEQYF.

CDR3: CASSLVKGAYNEQFF. As DNA, the CDR3 is TGTGCCAGCAGCTTAGTTAAGGGGGCCTACAATGAGCAGTTCTTC. This sequence joins TRBV7-9 and TRBJ2-1; the D gene is possibly TRBD1 (6 bases). The germline CDR1 and CDR2 sequences are SEHNR and FQNEAQ (reference sequence). V shed 1 base and J shed 2 bases, with 9 bases lying between them. CDR3 length: 15 amino acids. Variable domain in full (rest from reference TRBV7-9 and TRBJ2-1): DTGVSQNPRHKITKRGQNVTFRCDPISEHNRLYWYRQTLGQGPEFLTYFQNEAQLEKSRLLSDRFSAERPKGSFSTLEIQRTEQGDSAMYLCASSLVKGAYNEQFFGPGTRLTVL.

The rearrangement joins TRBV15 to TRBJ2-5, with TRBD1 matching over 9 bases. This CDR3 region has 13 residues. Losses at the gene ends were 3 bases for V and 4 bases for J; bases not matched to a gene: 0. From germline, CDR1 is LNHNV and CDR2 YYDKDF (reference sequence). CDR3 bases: TGTGCCACCAGCAGGGACAGGGGAGAGACCCAGTACTTC. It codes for CATSRDRGETQYF.

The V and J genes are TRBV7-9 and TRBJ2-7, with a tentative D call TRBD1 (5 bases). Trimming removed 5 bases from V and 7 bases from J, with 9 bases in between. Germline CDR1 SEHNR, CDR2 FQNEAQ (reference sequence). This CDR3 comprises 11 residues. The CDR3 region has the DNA TGTGCCAGCAGCCCAGGGTTGGAGCAGTACTTC. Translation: CASSPGLEQYF.

The CDR3 DNA reads as TGTGCCAGCAGACTGACAGGGGGTATCTACGAGCAGTACTTC. It encodes CASRLTGGIYEQYF. V is TRBV2 and J is TRBJ2-7, with 9 bases aligning to TRBD1. With 6 bases clipped from V and 3 bases from J, the junction kept 6 bases outside the gene matches. CDR1 and CDR2 (germline): SNHLY, FYNNEI. CDR3 length: 14 amino acids.

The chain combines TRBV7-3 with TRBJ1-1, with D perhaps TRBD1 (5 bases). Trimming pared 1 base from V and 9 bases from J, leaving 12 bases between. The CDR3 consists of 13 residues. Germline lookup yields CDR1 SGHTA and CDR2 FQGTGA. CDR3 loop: CASSLMGRGQAFF. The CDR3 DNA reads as TGTGCCAGCAGCTTAATGGGGAGGGGCCAAGCTTTCTTT.

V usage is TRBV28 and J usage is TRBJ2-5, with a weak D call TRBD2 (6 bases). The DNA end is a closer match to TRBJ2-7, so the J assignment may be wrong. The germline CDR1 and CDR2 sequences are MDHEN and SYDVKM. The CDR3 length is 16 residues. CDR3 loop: CASSPLMAGSSYEQYF. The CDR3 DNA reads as TGTGCCAGCAGTCCCTTAATGGCGGGGAGCTCCTACGAGCAGTACTTC.

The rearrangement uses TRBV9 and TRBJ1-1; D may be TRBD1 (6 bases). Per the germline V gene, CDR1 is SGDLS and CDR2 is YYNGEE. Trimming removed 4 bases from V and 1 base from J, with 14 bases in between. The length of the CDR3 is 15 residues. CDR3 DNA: TGTGCCAGCAGCTCTCAACAGGGACCGAACACTGAAGCTTTCTTT. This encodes CASSSQQGPNTEAFF.

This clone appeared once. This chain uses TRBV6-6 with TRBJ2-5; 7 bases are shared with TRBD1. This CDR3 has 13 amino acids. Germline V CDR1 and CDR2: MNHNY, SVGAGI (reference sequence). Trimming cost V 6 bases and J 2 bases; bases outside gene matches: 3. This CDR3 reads CASRGGGQETQYF. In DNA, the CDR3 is TGTGCCAGCAGAGGGGGCGGGCAAGAGACCCAGTACTTC.

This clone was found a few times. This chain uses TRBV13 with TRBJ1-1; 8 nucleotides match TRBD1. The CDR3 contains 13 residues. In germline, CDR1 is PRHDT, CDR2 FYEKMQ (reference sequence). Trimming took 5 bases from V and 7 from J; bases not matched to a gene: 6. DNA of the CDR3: TGTGCCAGCAGCCCTACAGGGGGGGATGAAGCTTTCTTT. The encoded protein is CASSPTGGDEAFF.

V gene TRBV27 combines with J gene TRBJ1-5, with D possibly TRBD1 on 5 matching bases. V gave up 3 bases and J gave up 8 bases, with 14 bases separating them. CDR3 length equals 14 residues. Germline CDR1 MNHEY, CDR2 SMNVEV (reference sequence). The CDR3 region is CASSFRGRGEPQHF. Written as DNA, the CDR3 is TGTGCCAGCAGTTTTCGGGGGAGAGGTGAGCCCCAGCATTTT.

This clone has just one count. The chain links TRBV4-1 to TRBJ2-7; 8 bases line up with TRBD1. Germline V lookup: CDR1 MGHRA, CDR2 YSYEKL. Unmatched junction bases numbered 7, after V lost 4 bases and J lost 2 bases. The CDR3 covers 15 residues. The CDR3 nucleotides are TGCGCCAGCAGCCCCCTCACAGGGGGGACCTACGAGCAGTACTTC. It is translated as CASSPLTGGTYEQYF.

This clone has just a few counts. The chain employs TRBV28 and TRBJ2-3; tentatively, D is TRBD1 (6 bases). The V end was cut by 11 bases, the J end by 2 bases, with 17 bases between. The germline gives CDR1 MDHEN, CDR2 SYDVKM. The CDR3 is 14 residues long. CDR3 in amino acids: CAGIGGGATDTQYF. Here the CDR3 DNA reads TGTGCCGGAATTGGGGGCGGCGCCACAGATACGCAGTATTTT.

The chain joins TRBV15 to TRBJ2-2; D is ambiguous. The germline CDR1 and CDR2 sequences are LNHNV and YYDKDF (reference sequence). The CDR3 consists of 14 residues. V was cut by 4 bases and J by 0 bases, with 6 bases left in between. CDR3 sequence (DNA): TGTGCCACCAGCACTCGTGCGAACACCGGGGAGCTGTTTTTT. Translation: CATSTRANTGELFF. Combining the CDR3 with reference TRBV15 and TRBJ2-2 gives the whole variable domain DAMVIQNPRYQVTQFGKPVTLSCSQTLNHNVMYWYQQKSSQAPKLLFHYYDKDFNNEADTPDNFQSRRPNTSFCFLDIRSPGLGDTAMYLCATSTRANTGELFFGEGSRLTVL.

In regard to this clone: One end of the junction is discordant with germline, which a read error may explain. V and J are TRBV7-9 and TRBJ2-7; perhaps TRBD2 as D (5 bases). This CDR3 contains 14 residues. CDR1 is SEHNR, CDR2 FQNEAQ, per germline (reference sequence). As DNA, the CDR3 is TGTTCCAGCAGCTTAATTCCTAGCCCCTACGAGCAGTACTTC. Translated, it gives CSSSLIPSPYEQYF.

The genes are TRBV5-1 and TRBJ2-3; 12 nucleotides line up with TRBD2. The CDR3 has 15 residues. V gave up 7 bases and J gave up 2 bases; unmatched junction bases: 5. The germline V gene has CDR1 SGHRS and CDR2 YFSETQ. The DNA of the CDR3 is TGCGCCAGCGAGACTAGCGGGAGAGCCACAGATACGCAGTATTTT. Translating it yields CASETSGRATDTQYF.

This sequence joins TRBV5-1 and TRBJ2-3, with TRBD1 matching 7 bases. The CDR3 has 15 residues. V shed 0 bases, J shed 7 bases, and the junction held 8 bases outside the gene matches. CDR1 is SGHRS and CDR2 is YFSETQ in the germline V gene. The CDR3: CASSLEGAGGNTQYF. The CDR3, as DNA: TGCGCCAGCAGCTTGGAGGGGGCCGGAGGAAATACGCAGTATTTT.

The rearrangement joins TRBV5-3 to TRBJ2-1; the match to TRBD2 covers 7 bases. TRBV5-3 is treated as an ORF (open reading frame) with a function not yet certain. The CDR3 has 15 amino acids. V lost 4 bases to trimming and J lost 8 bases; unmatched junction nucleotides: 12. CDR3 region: CARSLTGGSFDEQFF. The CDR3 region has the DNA TGTGCCAGAAGCCTTACCGGCGGGAGCTTCGATGAGCAGTTCTTC.

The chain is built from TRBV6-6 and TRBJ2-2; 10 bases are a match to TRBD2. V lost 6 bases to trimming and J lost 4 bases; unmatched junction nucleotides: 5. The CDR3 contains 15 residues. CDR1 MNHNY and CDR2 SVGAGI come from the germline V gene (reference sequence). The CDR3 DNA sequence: TGTGCCAGCAGCTGGACTAGCGGAACCACCGGGGAGCTGTTTTTT. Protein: CASSWTSGTTGELFF.

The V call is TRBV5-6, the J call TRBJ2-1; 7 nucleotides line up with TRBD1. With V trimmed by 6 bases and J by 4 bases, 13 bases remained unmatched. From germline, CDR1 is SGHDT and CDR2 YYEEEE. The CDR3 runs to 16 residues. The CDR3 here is CASTTQGPIPYNEQFF. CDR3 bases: TGTGCCAGCACCACACAGGGGCCTATACCTTACAATGAGCAGTTCTTC.